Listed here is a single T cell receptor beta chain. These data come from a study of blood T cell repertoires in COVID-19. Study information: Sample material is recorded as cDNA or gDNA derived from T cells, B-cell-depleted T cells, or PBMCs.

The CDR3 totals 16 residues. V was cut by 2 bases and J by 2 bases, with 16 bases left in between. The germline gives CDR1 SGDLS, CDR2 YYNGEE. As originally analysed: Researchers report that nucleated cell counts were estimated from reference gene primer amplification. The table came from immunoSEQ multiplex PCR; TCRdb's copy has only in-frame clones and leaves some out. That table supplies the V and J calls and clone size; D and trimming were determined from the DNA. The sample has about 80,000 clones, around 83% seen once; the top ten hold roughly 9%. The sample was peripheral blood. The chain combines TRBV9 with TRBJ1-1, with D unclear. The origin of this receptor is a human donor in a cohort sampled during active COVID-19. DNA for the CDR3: TGTGCCAGCAGCGTGAGCCCGGGTCTTGTTAACACTGAAGCTTTCTTT. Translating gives CASSVSPGLVNTEAFF.